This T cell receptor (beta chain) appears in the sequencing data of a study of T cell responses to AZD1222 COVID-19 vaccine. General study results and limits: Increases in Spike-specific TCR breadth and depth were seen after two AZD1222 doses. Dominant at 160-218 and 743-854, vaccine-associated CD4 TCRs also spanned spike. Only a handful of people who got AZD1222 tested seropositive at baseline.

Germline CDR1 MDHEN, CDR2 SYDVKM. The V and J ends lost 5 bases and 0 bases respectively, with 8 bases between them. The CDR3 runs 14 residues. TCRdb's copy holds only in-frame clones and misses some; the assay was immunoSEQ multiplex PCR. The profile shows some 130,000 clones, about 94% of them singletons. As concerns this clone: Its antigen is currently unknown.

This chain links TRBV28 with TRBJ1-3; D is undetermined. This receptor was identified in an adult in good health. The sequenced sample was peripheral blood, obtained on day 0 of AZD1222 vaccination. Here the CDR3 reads CASSQYLSGNTIYF. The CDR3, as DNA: TGTGCCAGCAGTCAGTACCTCTCTGGAAACACCATATATTTT.